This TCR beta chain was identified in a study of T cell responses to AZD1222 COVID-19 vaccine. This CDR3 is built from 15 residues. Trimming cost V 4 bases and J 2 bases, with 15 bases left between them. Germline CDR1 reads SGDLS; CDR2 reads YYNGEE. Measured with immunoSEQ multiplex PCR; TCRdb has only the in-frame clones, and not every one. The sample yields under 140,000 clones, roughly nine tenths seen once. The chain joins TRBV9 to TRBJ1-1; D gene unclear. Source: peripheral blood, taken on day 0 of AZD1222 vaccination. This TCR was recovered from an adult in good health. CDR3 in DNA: TGTGCCAGCAGCCCGATTCGAGGAGTAAACACTGAAGCTTTCTTT. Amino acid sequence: CASSPIRGVNTEAFF.